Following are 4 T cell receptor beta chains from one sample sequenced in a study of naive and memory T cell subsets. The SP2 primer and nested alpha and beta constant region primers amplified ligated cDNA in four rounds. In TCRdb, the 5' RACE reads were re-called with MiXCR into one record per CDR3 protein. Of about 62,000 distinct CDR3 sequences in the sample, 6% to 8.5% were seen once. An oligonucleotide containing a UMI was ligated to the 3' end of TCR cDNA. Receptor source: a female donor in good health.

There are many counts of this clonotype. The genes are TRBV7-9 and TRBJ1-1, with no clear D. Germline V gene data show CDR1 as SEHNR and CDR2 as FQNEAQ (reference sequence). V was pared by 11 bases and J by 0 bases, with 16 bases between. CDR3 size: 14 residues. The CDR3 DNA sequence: TGTGCCTGCGAAATATCCAGCATGAACACTGAAGCTTTCTTT. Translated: CACEISSMNTEAFF.

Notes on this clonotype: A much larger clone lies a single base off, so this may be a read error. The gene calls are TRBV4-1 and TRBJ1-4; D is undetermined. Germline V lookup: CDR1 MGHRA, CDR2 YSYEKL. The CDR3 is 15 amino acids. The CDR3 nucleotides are TGCGCCAGCAACCAAGCGGGCTCTGGTAATGAAAAACTGTTTTTT. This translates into CASNQAGSGNEKLFF.

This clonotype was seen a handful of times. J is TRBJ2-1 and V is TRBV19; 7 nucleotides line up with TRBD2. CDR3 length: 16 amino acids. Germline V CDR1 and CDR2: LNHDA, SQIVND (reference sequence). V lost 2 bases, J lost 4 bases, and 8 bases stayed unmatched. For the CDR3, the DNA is TGTGCCAGTAGTATAACGAGCGGGAAACTGTACAATGAGCAGTTCTTC. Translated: CASSITSGKLYNEQFF.

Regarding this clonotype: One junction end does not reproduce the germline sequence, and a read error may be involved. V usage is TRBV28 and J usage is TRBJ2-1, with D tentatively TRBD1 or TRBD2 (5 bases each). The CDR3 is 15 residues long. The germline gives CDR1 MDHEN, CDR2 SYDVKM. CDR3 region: CASSLRGEGTNEQIF. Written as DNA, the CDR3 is TGTGCCAGCAGTTTAAGGGGCGAGGGAACCAATGAGCAGATCTTC.